What follows are 26 T cell receptor beta chains derived from one specimen sequenced in a study of T cells after yellow fever vaccination. TCRdb used MiXCR to reprocess the 5' RACE reads, holding one entry per CDR3 protein. The data show 70,000 or so distinct CDR3 sequences, about 6% seen once. The sample was CD4+ T cells sorted from PBMCs, taken approximately 16 days after the first yellow fever vaccination. These receptors came from a man younger than 35 who received the YFV17D yellow fever vaccine.

This clonotype was counted many times. The chain couples TRBV5-1 to TRBJ1-2; D not resolved. The CDR3 extends over 14 amino acids. V lost 4 bases and J lost 8, with 18 bases in between. Germline CDR1 SGHRS, CDR2 YFSETQ. This CDR3 is CASSPSVGSGGYTF. The DNA for the CDR3 is TGCGCCAGCAGCCCCTCGGTGGGATCTGGAGGCTACACCTTC.

This clonotype was counted at least ten times. The chain links TRBV5-5 to TRBJ2-1, with D perhaps matching TRBD2 (7 bases). Germline lookup yields CDR1 SGHKS and CDR2 YYEKEE (reference sequence). Trimming took 4 bases from V and 9 from J, leaving 14 bases between them. The CDR3 is 13 amino acids. The CDR3 DNA reads TGTGCCAGCAGCAAGGACGGGGGGCTTGAGCAGTTCTTC. Its translation: CASSKDGGLEQFF.

This clonotype was observed at least ten times. V usage is TRBV20-1 and J usage is TRBJ1-5; D not certain. The germline CDR1 and CDR2 sequences are DFQATT and SNEGSKA (reference sequence). The CDR3 contains 12 residues. V lost 6 bases and J 3 bases, leaving 9 bases between the germline ends. The CDR3 reads CSAEADNQPQHF. The CDR3 DNA sequence: TGCAGTGCCGAGGCAGACAATCAGCCCCAGCATTTT.

The sample holds many counts of this clonotype. The chain combines TRBV21-1 with TRBJ2-3. TRBV21-1 is annotated as a pseudogene. The length of the CDR3 is 11 residues. The CDR3 spells CASSKRDTQYF. For the CDR3, the DNA is TGTGCCAGCAGCAAAAGAGATACGCAGTATTTT.

This clonotype was counted many times. This rearrangement joins TRBV20-1 to TRBJ2-5; D is tentatively TRBD1 or TRBD2 (6 bases each). This CDR3 region has 14 residues. CDR1 and CDR2 from the germline V gene are DFQATT and SNEGSKA (reference sequence). V lost 5 bases to trimming and J lost 1 base, with 14 bases between them. This chain's CDR3 is CSAWDWTVQETQYF. CDR3 DNA sequence: TGCAGTGCTTGGGACTGGACAGTCCAAGAGACCCAGTACTTC.

This clonotype was detected ten times or more. This chain joins TRBV5-6 and TRBJ2-3; D call uncertain. The ends were cut back, 2 bases at V and 2 bases at J, with 6 bases in the middle. This CDR3 spans 13 amino acids. The germline CDR1 and CDR2 sequences are SGHDT and YYEEEE. CDR3: CASSLRFTDTQYF. The CDR3 coding sequence is TGTGCCAGCAGCTTACGTTTCACAGATACGCAGTATTTT.

This clonotype was recorded many times. The gene calls are TRBV7-9 and TRBJ1-3; D gene uncertain. The CDR3 is made up of 16 amino acids. Trimming removed 5 bases from V and 2 bases from J, with 16 bases in between. Germline CDR1 and CDR2: SEHNR and FQNEAQ (reference sequence). The CDR3 spells CASSPETRWAGNTIYF. The CDR3 coding sequence is TGTGCCAGCAGCCCAGAGACCCGATGGGCTGGAAACACCATATATTTT. Full variable domain (rest looked up from reference TRBV7-9 and TRBJ1-3): DTGVSQNPRHKITKRGQNVTFRCDPISEHNRLYWYRQTLGQGPEFLTYFQNEAQLEKSRLLSDRFSAERPKGSFSTLEIQRTEQGDSAMYLCASSPETRWAGNTIYFGEGSWLTVV.

This clonotype was observed at least ten times. This chain connects TRBV20-1 to TRBJ1-5; possibly TRBD1 for D (5 bases). The CDR3 runs to 14 residues. Germline V gene data show CDR1 as DFQATT and CDR2 as SNEGSKA (reference sequence). The V end was cut by 2 bases, the J end by 4 bases, with 12 bases between. CDR3 loop: CSARPGEVNQPQHF. The CDR3 DNA is TGCAGTGCTAGACCGGGGGAGGTTAATCAGCCCCAGCATTTT.

The sample holds a few counts of this clonotype. The chain links TRBV5-1 to TRBJ2-5, with TRBD2 matching over 8 bases. The J segment lost 5 bases and the V segment lost 4 bases, leaving 13 bases of the junction unmatched. This CDR3 has 16 amino acids. Germline V gene data show CDR1 as SGHRS and CDR2 as YFSETQ. The CDR3 sequence: CASSPRVAGTVETQYF. The CDR3 DNA reads as TGCGCCAGCAGCCCCAGAGTAGCGGGGACCGTGGAGACCCAGTACTTC.

This clonotype was counted at least ten times. The chain carries TRBV3-1 and TRBJ2-1, with D uncertain. Germline CDR1 reads LGHDT; CDR2 reads YNNKEL (reference sequence). The CDR3 is 13 residues long. Trimming left V 0 bases short and J 9 bases short, with 9 bases between. The CDR3 DNA reads TGTGCCAGCAGCCAAGATACACGGACTGAGCAGTTCTTC. Translating gives CASSQDTRTEQFF.

In regard to this clonotype: Germline and junction disagree at one end, which may indicate a read error. J is TRBJ2-5 and V is TRBV20-1; D is possibly TRBD2 (7 bases). In germline, CDR1 is DFQATT, CDR2 SNEGSKA (reference sequence). The CDR3 sequence is 17 residues long. The CDR3 DNA sequence: TGCTGTGCTAGAGTAGGGGGGGTAAAAGAGCGCCAAGAGACCCAGTACTTC. Translating gives CCARVGGVKERQETQYF.

On this clonotype: With a much larger clone just one base away, this may be a read error. The chain is built from TRBV5-1 and TRBJ1-1, with D uncertain. The CDR3 is made up of 15 amino acids. The germline V gene encodes CDR1 SGHRS and CDR2 YFSETQ. V lost 0 bases to trimming and J lost 1 base, with 10 bases between them. The chain's CDR3 is CASSLATSENTEAFF. The CDR3 DNA is TGCGCCAGCAGCTTGGCCACGTCAGAGAACACTGAAGCTTTCTTT.

This clonotype was detected many times. The CDR3 is CAWSDATNEKLFF. CDR3 in DNA: TGTGCCTGGAGCGACGCAACTAATGAAAAACTGTTTTTT. The J gene is TRBJ1-4, the V gene TRBV30; no clear D gene. The CDR3 sequence is 13 residues long. V gave up 3 bases and J gave up 0 bases, with 5 bases separating them. Germline values: CDR1 GTSNPN, CDR2 SVGIG (reference sequence).

This clonotype was counted at least ten times. This chain joins TRBV5-1 and TRBJ2-6; D is perhaps TRBD2 (7 bases). The germline V gene has CDR1 SGHRS and CDR2 YFSETQ. Trimming left V 1 base short and J 1 base short, with 9 bases between. The CDR3 totals 16 residues. The CDR3 DNA reads TGCGCCAGCAGCTTGAAGGGGGGGTCTGGGGCCAACGTCCTGACTTTC. This codes for CASSLKGGSGANVLTF.

CDR3 in amino acids: CSAVSRGQGFYNSPLHF. DNA for the CDR3: TGCAGTGCCGTATCACGGGGACAGGGATTTTATAATTCACCCCTCCACTTT. This chain links TRBV20-1 with TRBJ1-6; TRBD1 matches 9 bases. Germline CDR1 is DFQATT and CDR2 is SNEGSKA (reference sequence). The CDR3 runs to 17 residues. J was trimmed by 4 bases and V by 6 bases; bases with no gene match: 13.

This clonotype has at least ten counts. The chain recombines TRBV7-2 with TRBJ1-4; the D is unclear. Trimming left V 5 bases short and J 6 bases short, with 13 bases between. There are 14 residues in the CDR3. The germline CDR1 and CDR2 sequences are SGHTA and FQGNSA. Here the CDR3 DNA reads TGTGCCAGCAGCAACCAGAAAGGGCATGAAAAACTGTTTTTT. This translates into CASSNQKGHEKLFF.

This clonotype came up many times. The chain carries TRBV5-1 and TRBJ2-7; D may be TRBD2 (5 bases). The CDR3 consists of 16 residues. CDR1 is SGHRS, CDR2 YFSETQ, per germline. Trimming stripped 4 bases from V and 1 base from J, with 18 bases between. The CDR3 region has the DNA TGCGCCAGCAGCCCGCCCCCATCAGGACTTTCCTACGAGCAGTACTTC. Translation: CASSPPPSGLSYEQYF.

There are many counts of this clonotype. The chain joins TRBV5-1 to TRBJ1-1; 7 bases match TRBD1. From germline, CDR1 is SGHRS and CDR2 YFSETQ. This CDR3 contains 15 residues. The trim removed 2 bases at V and 5 bases at J, leaving 9 bases unmatched. The CDR3 loop is CASSLGSGGGTEAFF. CDR3 bases: TGCGCCAGCAGCTTAGGGTCAGGGGGGGGAACTGAAGCTTTCTTT.

This clonotype occurred many times. V usage is TRBV5-1 and J usage is TRBJ2-3; D remains ambiguous. This CDR3 spans 13 amino acids. V lost 3 bases and J lost 5, with 10 bases in between. Germline CDR1 reads SGHRS; CDR2 reads YFSETQ. CDR3 residues: CASSSPALDTQYF. CDR3 sequence (DNA): TGCGCCAGCAGCTCCCCCGCGCTAGATACGCAGTATTTT.

This clonotype was counted ten times or more. This sequence joins TRBV29-1 and TRBJ2-2; no definite D call. The CDR3 is 11 residues long. V lost 5 bases and J 5 bases, leaving 6 bases between the germline ends. Germline CDR1 SQVTM, CDR2 ANQGSEA. The DNA of the CDR3 is TGCAGCGTTCTGTGGACCGGGGAGCTGTTTTTT. Protein product: CSVLWTGELFF.

This clonotype was counted ten times or more. This sequence joins TRBV5-1 and TRBJ2-5; 11 bases align to TRBD1. The CDR3 sequence is 15 residues long. The V segment lost 4 bases and the J segment 4 bases; nucleotides outside the gene matches: 6. Germline lookup yields CDR1 SGHRS and CDR2 YFSETQ. The CDR3 DNA reads TGCGCCAGCAGCCCCGGGGGACAGGGGGGAGAGACCCAGTACTTC. Translation gives CASSPGGQGGETQYF. Supplemented by reference TRBV5-1 and TRBJ2-5, the full variable domain reads KAGVTQTPRYLIKTRGQQVTLSCSPISGHRSVSWYQQTPGQGLQFLFEYFSETQRNKGNFPGRFSGRQFSNSRSEMNVSTLELGDSALYLCASSPGGQGGETQYFGPGTRLLVL.

Concerning this clonotype itself: A much more abundant neighbour one base away suggests this may be a read error. The chain recombines TRBV20-1 with TRBJ1-5; D call uncertain. The CDR3 totals 13 residues. CDR1 is DFQATT and CDR2 is SNEGSKA in the germline V gene (reference sequence). CDR3 DNA: TGCAGTGCACAACAGCAAAGCAAGCAGCCCCAGCATTTT. Amino acid sequence: CSAQQQSKQPQHF.

This clonotype has at least ten counts. The V call is TRBV20-1, the J call TRBJ2-5, with 12 bases fitting TRBD2. The CDR3 consists of 14 residues. After removal of 4 bases from V and 4 bases from J, the junction contained 4 bases not matched to a gene. Germline assignment: CDR1 DFQATT and CDR2 SNEGSKA (reference sequence). The CDR3 sequence is CSATWTSGVETQYF. CDR3 DNA: TGCAGTGCTACCTGGACTAGCGGGGTAGAGACCCAGTACTTC.

In its sample, this clonotype was seen many times. This chain links TRBV5-5 with TRBJ2-3; unclear D gene. CDR1 SGHKS and CDR2 YYEKEE come from the germline V gene (reference sequence). The CDR3 totals 15 residues. Trimming stripped 3 bases from V and 0 bases from J, with 11 bases between. The CDR3 region is CASSSAISSTDTQYF. The CDR3 region has the DNA TGTGCCAGCAGCTCCGCAATTTCTAGCACAGATACGCAGTATTTT.

The table lists this clonotype with many counts. CDR3 bases: TGTGCCAGCCCCCGGGGGGGCAGGCGCGATGAAAAACTGTTTTTT. Its protein is CASPRGGRRDEKLFF. The chain uses TRBV27 and TRBJ1-4; a possible D gene is TRBD1 (6 bases). CDR1 and CDR2 (germline): MNHEY, SMNVEV (reference sequence). Trimming stripped 8 bases from V and 6 bases from J, with 19 bases between. The CDR3 sequence is 15 residues long.

A note on this clonotype: This may stem from a read error, because a much larger clone lies one nucleotide away. V is TRBV6-2 or TRBV6-3 and J is TRBJ2-5; D is unresolved. This CDR3 has 14 residues. The V end was cut by 4 bases, the J end by 2 bases, with 11 bases between. Per germline, CDR1 MNHEY and CDR2 SVGEGT. CDR3 protein: CASSSSDCQETQYF. DNA of the CDR3: TGTGCCAGCAGTTCCTCTGACTGTCAAGAGACCCAGTACTTC.